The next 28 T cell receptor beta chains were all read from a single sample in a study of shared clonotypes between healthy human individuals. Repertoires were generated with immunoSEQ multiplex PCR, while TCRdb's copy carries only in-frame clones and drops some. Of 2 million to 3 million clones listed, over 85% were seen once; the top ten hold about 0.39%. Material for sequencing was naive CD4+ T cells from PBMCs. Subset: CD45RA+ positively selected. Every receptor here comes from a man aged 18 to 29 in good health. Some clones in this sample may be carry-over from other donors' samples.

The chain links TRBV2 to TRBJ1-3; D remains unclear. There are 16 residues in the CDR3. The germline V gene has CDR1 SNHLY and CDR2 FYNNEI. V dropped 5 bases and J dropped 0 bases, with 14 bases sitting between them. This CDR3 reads CASSLRGIISGNTIYF. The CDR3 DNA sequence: TGTGCCAGCAGTTTGAGAGGGATTATCTCTGGAAACACCATATATTTT.

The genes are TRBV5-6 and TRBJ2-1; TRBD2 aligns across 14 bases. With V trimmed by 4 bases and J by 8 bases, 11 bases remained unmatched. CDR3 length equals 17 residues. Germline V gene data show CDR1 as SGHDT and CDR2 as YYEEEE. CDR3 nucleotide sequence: TGTGCCAGCAGCGTCCAACCGGGACTAGCGGGAGACTATGAGCAGTTCTTC. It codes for CASSVQPGLAGDYEQFF. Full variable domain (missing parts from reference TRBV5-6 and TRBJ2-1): DAGVTQSPTHLIKTRGQQVTLRCSPKSGHDTVSWYQQALGQGPQFIFQYYEEEERQRGNFPDRFSGHQFPNYSSELNVNALLLGDSALYLCASSVQPGLAGDYEQFFGPGTRLTVL.

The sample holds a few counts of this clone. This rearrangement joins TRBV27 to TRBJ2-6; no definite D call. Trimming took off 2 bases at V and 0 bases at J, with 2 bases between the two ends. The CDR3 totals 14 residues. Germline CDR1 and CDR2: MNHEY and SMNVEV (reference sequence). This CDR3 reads CASSLHSGANVLTF. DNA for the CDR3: TGTGCCAGCAGTTTACACTCTGGGGCCAACGTCCTGACTTTC.

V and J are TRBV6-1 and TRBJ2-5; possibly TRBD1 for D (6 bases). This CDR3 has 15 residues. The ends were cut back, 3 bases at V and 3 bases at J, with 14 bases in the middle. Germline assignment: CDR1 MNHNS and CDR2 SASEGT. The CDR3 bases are TGTGCCAGCAGTGACCTGGGGGCAGGGAAAGAGACCCAGTACTTC. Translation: CASSDLGAGKETQYF.

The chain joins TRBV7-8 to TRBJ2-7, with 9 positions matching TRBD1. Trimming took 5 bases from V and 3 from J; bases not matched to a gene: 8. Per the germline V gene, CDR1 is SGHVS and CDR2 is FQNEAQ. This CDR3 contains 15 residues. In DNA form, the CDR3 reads TGTGCCAGCAGCCCCCCGGGACAGGGTTTCTACGAGCAGTACTTC. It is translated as CASSPPGQGFYEQYF.

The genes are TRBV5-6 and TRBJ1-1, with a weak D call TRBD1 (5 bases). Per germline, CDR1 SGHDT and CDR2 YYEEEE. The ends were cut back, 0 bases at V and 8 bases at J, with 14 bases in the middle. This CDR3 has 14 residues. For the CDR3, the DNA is TGTGCCAGCAGCTTGGGGGGAACGACAGAGGAAGCTTTCTTT. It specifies CASSLGGTTEEAFF.

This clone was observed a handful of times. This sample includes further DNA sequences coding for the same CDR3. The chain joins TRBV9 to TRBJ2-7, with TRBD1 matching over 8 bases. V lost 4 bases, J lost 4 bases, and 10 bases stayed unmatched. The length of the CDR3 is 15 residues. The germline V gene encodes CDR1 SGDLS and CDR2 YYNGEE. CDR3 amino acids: CASSSRAGGAYEQYF. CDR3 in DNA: TGTGCCAGCAGCTCCCGGGCAGGGGGCGCGTACGAGCAGTACTTC. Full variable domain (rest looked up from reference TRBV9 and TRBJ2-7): DSGVTQTPKHLITATGQRVTLRCSPRSGDLSVYWYQQSLDQGLQFLIQYYNGEERAKGNILERFSAQQFPDLHSELNLSSLELGDSALYFCASSSRAGGAYEQYFGPGTRLTVT.

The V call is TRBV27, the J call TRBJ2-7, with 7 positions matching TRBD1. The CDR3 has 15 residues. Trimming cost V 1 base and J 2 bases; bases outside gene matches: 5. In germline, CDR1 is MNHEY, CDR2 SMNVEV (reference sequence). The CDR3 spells CASSLLGQLPYEQYF. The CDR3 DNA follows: TGTGCCAGCAGTTTATTGGGACAGCTACCCTACGAGCAGTACTTC.

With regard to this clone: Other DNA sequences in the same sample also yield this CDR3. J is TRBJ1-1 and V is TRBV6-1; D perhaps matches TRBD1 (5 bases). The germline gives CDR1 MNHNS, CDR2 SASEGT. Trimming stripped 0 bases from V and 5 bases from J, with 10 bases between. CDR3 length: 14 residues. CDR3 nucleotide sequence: TGTGCCAGCAGTGAAGCCCAGGGAAGGACTGAAGCTTTCTTT. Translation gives CASSEAQGRTEAFF.

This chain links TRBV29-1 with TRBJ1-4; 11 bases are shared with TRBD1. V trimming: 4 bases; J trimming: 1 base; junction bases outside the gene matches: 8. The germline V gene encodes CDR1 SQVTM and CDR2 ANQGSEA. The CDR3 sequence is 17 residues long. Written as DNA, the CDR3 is TGCAGCGTTGTTTGGGACAGGGGGTGGGTAACTAATGAAAAACTGTTTTTT. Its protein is CSVVWDRGWVTNEKLFF.

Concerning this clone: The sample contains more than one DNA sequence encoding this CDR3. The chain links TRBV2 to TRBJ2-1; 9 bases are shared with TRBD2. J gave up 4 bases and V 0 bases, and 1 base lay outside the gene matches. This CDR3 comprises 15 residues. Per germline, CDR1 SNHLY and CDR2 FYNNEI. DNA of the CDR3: TGTGCCAGCAGTGAAGCTAGCGGGAGTTACAATGAGCAGTTCTTC. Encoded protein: CASSEASGSYNEQFF.

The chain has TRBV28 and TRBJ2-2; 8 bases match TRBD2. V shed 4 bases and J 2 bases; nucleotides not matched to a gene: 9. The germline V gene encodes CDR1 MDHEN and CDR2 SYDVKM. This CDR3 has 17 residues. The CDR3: CASSSPSLADNTGELFF. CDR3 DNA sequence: TGTGCCAGCAGTTCTCCCTCACTAGCGGATAACACCGGGGAGCTGTTTTTT.

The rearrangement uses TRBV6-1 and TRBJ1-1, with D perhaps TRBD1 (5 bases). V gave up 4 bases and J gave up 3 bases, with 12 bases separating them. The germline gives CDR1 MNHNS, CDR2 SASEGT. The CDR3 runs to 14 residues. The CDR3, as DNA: TGTGCCAGCAGTGTATGGGGGATGGACACTGAAGCTTTCTTT. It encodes CASSVWGMDTEAFF.

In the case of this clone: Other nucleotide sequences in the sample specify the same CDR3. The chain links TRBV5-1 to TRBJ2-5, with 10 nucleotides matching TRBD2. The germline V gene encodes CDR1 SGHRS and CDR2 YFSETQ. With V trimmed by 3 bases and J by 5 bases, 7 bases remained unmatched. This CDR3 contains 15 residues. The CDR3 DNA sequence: TGCGCCAGCAGCTCCTTTCTAGCGGGAGACGAGACCCAGTACTTC. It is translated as CASSSFLAGDETQYF.

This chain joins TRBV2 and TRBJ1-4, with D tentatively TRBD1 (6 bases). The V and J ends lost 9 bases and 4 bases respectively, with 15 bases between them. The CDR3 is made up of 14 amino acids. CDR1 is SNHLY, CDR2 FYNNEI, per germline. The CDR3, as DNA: TGTGCCAGTCAGCGACAGGCCGTTAATGAAAAACTGTTTTTT. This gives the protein CASQRQAVNEKLFF.

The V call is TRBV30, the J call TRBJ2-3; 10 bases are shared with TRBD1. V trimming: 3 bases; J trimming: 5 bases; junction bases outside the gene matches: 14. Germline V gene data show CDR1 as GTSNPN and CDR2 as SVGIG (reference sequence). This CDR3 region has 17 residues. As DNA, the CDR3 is TGTGCCTGGAGCACACTTTGGGACAGGGGTAATATAGATACGCAGTATTTT. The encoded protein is CAWSTLWDRGNIDTQYF.

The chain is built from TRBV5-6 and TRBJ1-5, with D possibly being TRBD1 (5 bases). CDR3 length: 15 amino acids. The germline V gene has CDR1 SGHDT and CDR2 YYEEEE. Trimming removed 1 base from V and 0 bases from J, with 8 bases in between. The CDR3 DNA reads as TGTGCCAGCAGCTTGTACAGGAATAGCAATCAGCCCCAGCATTTT. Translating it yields CASSLYRNSNQPQHF.

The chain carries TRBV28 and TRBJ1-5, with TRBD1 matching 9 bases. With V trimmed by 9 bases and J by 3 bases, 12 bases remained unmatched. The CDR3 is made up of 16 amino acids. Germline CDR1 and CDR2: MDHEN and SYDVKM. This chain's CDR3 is CASHIPGQGFNQPQHF. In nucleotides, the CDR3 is TGTGCCAGTCATATACCGGGACAGGGATTCAATCAGCCCCAGCATTTT.

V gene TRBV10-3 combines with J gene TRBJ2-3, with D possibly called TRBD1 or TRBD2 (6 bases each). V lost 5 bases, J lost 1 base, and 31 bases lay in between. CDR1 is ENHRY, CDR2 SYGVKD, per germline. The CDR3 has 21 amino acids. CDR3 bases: TGTGCCATCAGTCACCCGCCGACAGGATTTCTAGCGAGCTACGGCACAGATACGCAGTATTTT. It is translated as CAISHPPTGFLASYGTDTQYF.

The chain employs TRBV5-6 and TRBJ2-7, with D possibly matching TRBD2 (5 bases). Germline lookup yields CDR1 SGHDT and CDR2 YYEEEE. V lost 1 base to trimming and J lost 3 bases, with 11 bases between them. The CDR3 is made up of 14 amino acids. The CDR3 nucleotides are TGTGCCAGCAGCTTGACGTTTGGGAGCTACGAGCAGTACTTC. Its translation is CASSLTFGSYEQYF.

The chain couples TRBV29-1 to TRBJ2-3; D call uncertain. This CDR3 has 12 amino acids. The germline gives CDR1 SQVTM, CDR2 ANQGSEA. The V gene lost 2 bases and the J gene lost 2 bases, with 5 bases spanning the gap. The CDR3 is CSVEWATDTQYF. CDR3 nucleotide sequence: TGCAGCGTTGAATGGGCCACAGATACGCAGTATTTT.

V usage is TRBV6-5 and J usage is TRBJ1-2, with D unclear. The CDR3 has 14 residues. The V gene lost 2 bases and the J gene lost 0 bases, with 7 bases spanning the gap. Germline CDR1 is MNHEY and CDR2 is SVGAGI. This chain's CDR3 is CASSYSRPNYGYTF. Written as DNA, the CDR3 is TGTGCCAGCAGTTACAGTAGGCCTAACTATGGCTACACCTTC.

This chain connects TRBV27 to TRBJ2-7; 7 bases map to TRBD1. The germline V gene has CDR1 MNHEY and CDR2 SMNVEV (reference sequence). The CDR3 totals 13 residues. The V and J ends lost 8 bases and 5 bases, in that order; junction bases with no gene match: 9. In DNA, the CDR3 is TGTGCCAGCTTTACTAACAGGGGCAACGAGCAGTACTTC. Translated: CASFTNRGNEQYF.

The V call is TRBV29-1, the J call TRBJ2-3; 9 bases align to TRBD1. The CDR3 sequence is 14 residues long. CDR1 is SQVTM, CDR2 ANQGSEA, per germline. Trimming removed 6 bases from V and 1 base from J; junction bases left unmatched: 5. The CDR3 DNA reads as TGCAGCGTCACAGGGGGCGTAGGCACAGATACGCAGTATTTT. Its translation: CSVTGGVGTDTQYF.

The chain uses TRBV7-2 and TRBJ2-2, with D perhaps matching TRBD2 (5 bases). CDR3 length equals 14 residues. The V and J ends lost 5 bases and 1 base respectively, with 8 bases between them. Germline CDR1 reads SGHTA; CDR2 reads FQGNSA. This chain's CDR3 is CASSPRVNTGELFF. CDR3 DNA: TGTGCCAGCAGCCCGAGGGTGAACACCGGGGAGCTGTTTTTT.

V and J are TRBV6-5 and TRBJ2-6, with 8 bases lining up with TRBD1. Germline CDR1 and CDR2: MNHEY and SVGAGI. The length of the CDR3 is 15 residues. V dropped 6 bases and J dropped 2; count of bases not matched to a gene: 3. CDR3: CASRLQGAGANVLTF. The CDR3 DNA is TGTGCCAGCAGGCTACAGGGGGCTGGGGCCAACGTCCTGACTTTC.

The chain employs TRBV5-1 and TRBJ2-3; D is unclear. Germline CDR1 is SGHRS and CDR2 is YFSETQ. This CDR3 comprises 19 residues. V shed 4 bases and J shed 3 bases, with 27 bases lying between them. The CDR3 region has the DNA TGCGCCAGCAGCAAGGGCATGGGGTTTCCCGCTTTGGGAACAGATACGCAGTATTTT. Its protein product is CASSKGMGFPALGTDTQYF.

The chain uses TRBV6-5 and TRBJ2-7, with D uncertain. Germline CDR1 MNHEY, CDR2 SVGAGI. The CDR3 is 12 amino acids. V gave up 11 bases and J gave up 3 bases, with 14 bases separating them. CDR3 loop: CAARDGNYEQYF. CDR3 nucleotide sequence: TGTGCCGCCCGTGACGGCAACTACGAGCAGTACTTC.